This TCR beta chain was identified during a study of human T cells and chemical hapten exposure. This clonotype was recorded many times. Trimming shortened V by 3 bases and J by 3 bases, and 18 bases separated the two germline ends. CDR1 is LGHDT, CDR2 YNNKEL, per germline (reference sequence). The CDR3 contains 16 residues. The time point: patch test 2, 6 weeks after DPC sensitization. Treatment specified: therapeutic diphenylcyclopropenone sensitization with weekly scalp DPC. Using its own MiXCR run on the RACE reads, TCRdb lists one record per CDR3 protein. In the table there are over 130,000 distinct CDR3 sequences, 12% of which are singletons.

The source was whole blood, collected in connection with sensitization to the hapten diphenylcyclopropenone (DPC). The J gene is TRBJ2-7, the V gene TRBV3-1; the D gene is possibly TRBD1 (6 bases). The clonotype originates from a woman between 50 and 59 years old with alopecia areata. Some clones in this sample may be carry-over from other donors' samples. The CDR3 DNA follows: TGTGCCAGCAGCCACAGACAGGAGTTGAGTAACTACGAGCAGTACTTC. Encoded protein: CASSHRQELSNYEQYF.